These 3 T cell receptor beta chains share one sample of origin, sequenced in a study of CD8 T cells in Susac syndrome. RNA in amounts of roughly 0.45 to 1 ug was reverse transcribed with random hexamers. MiXCR, applied by TCRdb to the immunoSEQ multiplex PCR reads, yields one record per CDR3 protein. The sample has more than 150,000 distinct CDR3 sequences, about 95% seen once. The sample taken for sequencing was CD4+ T cells from PBMCs. The receptors here all came from a human donor with Susac syndrome.

The chain combines TRBV29-1 with TRBJ1-1; D remains unclear. CDR1 is SQVTM, CDR2 ANQGSEA, per germline. This CDR3 is 14 amino acids long. Trimming shortened V by 4 bases and J by 6 bases, and 18 bases separated the two germline ends. The CDR3 reads CSVVVSSSSAEAFF. CDR3 DNA: TGCAGCGTTGTTGTGAGCAGTTCATCGGCTGAAGCTTTCTTT.

The V and J genes are TRBV11-2 and TRBJ2-7; 9 positions match TRBD1. V lost 5 bases, J lost 5 bases, and 7 bases stayed unmatched. The CDR3 loop spans 14 amino acids. The germline V gene encodes CDR1 SGHAT and CDR2 FQNNGV. The CDR3 DNA reads TGTGCCAGCAGCCCACGGACAGGGGAGAACGAGCAGTACTTC. Protein sequence: CASSPRTGENEQYF.

This chain connects TRBV6-1 to TRBJ1-3, with TRBD1 matching 12 bases. V was pared by 5 bases and J by 0 bases, with 11 bases of the junction left unmatched. Germline V gene lookup returns CDR1 MNHNS and CDR2 SASEGT. This CDR3 comprises 19 residues. This chain's CDR3 is CASSPPGTGGLVSGNTIYF. In nucleotides, the CDR3 is TGTGCCAGCAGTCCACCCGGGACAGGGGGCTTGGTCTCTGGAAACACCATATATTTT.